This T cell receptor beta chain was sequenced during a study of T-cell memory formation after mild COVID-19. TCRdb analysed the 5' RACE reads with MiXCR anew, one entry per CDR3 protein. In the table there are about 500,000 distinct CDR3 sequences, about a fifth of which are singletons. Germline loops: CDR1 MNHEY, CDR2 SVGAGI. V trimming: 0 bases; J trimming: 2 bases; junction bases outside the gene matches: 4. This CDR3 is 16 amino acids long. The sequenced sample consisted of PBMCs or a T cell subset sorted from them (not recorded which). The clonotype was recovered from an adult woman who had mild COVID-19 (a few samples of this study predate the infection). Cell type and time point are not known. The rearrangement joins TRBV6-5 to TRBJ2-5; 9 bases line up with TRBD1. The CDR3: CASSYSGDRAQETQYF. CDR3 DNA sequence: TGTGCCAGCAGTTACTCCGGGGACAGGGCACAAGAGACCCAGTACTTC.